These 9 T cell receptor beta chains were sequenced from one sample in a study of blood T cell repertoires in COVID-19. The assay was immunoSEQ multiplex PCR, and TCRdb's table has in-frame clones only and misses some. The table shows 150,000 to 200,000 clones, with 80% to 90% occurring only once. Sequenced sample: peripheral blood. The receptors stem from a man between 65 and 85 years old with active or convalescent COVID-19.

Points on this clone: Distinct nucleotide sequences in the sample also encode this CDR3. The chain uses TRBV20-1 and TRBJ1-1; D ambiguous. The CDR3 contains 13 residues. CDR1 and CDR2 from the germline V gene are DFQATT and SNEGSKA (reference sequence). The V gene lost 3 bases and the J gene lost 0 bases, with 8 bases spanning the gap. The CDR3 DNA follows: TGCAGTGCTAGTCGCGGGTTGAACACTGAAGCTTTCTTT. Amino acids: CSASRGLNTEAFF.

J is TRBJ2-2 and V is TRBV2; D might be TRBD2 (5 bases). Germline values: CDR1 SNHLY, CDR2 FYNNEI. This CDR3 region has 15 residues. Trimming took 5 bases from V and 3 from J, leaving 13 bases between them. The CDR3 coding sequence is TGTGCCAGCAGTCGTGAGGGTTTGGACACCGGGGAGCTGTTTTTT. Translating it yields CASSREGLDTGELFF.

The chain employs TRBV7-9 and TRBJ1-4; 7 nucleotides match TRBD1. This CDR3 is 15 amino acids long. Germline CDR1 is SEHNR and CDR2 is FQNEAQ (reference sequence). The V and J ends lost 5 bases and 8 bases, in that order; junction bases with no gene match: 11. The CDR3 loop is CASSRGQGGGEKLFF. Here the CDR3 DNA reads TGTGCCAGCAGCCGCGGGCAGGGGGGTGGCGAAAAACTGTTTTTT.

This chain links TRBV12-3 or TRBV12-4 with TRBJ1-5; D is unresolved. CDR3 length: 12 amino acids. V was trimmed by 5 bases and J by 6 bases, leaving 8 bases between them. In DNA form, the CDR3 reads TGTGCCAGCAGTCTAACCTCTCAGCCCCAGCATTTT. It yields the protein CASSLTSQPQHF.

CDR3 residues: CASSLGRQGNSPLHF. The CDR3 DNA reads TGTGCCAGCAGCTTAGGGAGACAGGGAAATTCACCCCTCCACTTT. The chain links TRBV11-2 to TRBJ1-6, with TRBD1 identical over 7 bases. The germline V gene encodes CDR1 SGHAT and CDR2 FQNNGV. With 1 base clipped from V and 7 bases from J, the junction kept 4 bases outside the gene matches. There are 15 residues in the CDR3. The full variable domain, in which reference TRBV11-2 and TRBJ1-6 provide the parts outside the CDR3, is EAGVAQSPRYKIIEKRQSVAFWCNPISGHATLYWYQQILGQGPKLLIQFQNNGVVDDSQLPKDRFSAERLKGVDSTLKIQPAKLEDSAVYLCASSLGRQGNSPLHFGNGTRLTVT.

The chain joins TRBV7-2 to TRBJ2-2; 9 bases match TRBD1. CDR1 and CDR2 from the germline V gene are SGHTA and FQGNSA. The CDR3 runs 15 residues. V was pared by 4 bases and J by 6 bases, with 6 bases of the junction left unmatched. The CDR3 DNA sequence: TGTGCCAGCAGCTCCCGGACAGGGGTCCCCGGGGAGCTGTTTTTT. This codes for CASSSRTGVPGELFF.

This chain's CDR3 is CASSFRTGGGTGELFF. The CDR3, as DNA: TGTGCCAGCAGCTTTAGGACAGGGGGCGGTACCGGGGAGCTGTTTTTT. The V and J genes are TRBV7-2 and TRBJ2-2, with 11 nucleotides matching TRBD1. The CDR3 runs to 16 residues. Per the germline V gene, CDR1 is SGHTA and CDR2 is FQGNSA. V trimming: 3 bases; J trimming: 5 bases; junction bases outside the gene matches: 5. The variable domain in full, completed from reference TRBV7-2 and TRBJ2-2, reads GAGVSQSPSNKVTEKGKDVELRCDPISGHTALYWYRQSLGQGLEFLIYFQGNSAPDKSGLPSDRFSAERTGGSVSTLTIQRTQQEDSAVYLCASSFRTGGGTGELFFGEGSRLTVL.

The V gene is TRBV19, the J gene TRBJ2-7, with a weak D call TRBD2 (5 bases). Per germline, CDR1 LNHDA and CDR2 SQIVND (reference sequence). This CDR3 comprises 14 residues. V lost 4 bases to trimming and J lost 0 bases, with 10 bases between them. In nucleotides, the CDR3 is TGTGCCAGTAGTACGCAACTAGGCTCCTACGAGCAGTACTTC. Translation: CASSTQLGSYEQYF.

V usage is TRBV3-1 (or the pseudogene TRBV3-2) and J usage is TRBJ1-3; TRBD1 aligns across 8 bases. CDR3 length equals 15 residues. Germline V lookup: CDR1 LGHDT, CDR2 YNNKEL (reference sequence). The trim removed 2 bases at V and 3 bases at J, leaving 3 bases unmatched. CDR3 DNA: TGTGCCAGCAGCCAACAGGGGGCGGTTGGAAACACCATATATTTT. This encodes CASSQQGAVGNTIYF.